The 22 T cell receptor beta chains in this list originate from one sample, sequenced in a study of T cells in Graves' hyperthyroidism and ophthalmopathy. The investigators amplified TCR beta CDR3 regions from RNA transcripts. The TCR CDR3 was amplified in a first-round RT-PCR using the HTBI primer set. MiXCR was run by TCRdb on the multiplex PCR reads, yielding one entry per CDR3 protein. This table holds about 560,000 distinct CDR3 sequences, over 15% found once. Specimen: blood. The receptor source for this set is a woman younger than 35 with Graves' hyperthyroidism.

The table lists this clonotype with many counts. The CDR3 DNA reads as TGTGCCAGCAGTCGGGGGGAGGAGACCCAGTACTTC. Amino acids: CASSRGEETQYF. This chain uses TRBV12-3 or TRBV12-4 with TRBJ2-5; TRBD2 aligns across 7 bases. After removal of 5 bases from V and 5 bases from J, the junction contained 2 bases not matched to a gene. The CDR3 runs 12 residues.

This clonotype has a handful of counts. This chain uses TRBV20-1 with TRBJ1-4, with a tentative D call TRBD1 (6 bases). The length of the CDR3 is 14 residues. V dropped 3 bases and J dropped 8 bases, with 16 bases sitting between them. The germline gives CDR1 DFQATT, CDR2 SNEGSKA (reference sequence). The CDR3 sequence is CSASVGRGGEKLFF. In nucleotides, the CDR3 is TGCAGTGCTAGTGTGGGCAGGGGAGGCGAAAAACTGTTTTTT.

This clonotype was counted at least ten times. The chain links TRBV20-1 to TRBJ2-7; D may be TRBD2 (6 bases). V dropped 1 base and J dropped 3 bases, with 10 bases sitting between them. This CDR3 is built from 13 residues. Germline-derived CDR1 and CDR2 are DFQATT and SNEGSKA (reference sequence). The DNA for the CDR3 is TGCAGTGCTAGAGGGAGGGTAAACTACGAGCAGTACTTC. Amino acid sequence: CSARGRVNYEQYF.

The CDR3 bases are TGTGCCAGCAGTGACAAGTCTAGCACAGATACGCAGTATTTT. Its translation: CASSDKSSTDTQYF. The chain combines TRBV9 with TRBJ2-3; D is unclear. Germline CDR1 and CDR2: SGDLS and YYNGEE. V dropped 5 bases and J dropped 0 bases, with 10 bases sitting between them. The CDR3 has 14 amino acids.

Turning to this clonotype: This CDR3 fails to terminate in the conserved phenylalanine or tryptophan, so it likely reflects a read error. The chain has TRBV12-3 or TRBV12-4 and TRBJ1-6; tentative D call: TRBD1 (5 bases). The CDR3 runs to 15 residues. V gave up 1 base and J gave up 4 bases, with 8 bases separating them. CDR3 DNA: TGTGCCAGCAGTTTAGGGGGGTTATATAATTCACCCCTCCACTCT. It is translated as CASSLGGLYNSPLHS.

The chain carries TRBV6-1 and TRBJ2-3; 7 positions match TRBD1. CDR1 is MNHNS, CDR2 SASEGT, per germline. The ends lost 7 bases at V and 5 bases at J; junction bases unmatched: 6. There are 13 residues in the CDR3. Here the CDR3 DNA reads TGTGCCAGCATCCTAACAGGGGAAGATACGCAGTATTTT. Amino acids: CASILTGEDTQYF.

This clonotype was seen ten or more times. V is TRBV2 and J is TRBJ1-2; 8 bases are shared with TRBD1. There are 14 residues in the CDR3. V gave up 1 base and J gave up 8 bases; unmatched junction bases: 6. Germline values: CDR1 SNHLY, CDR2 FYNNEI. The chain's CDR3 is CASSEEGQVYGYTF. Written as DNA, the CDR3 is TGTGCCAGCAGTGAAGAGGGACAGGTTTACGGCTACACCTTC.

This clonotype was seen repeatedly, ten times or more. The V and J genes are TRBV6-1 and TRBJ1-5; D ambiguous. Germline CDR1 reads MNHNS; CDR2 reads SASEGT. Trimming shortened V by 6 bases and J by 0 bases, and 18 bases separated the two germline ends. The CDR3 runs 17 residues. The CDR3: CASSQGPTLNSNQPQHF. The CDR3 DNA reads TGTGCCAGCAGCCAAGGGCCGACGCTTAATAGCAATCAGCCCCAGCATTTT.

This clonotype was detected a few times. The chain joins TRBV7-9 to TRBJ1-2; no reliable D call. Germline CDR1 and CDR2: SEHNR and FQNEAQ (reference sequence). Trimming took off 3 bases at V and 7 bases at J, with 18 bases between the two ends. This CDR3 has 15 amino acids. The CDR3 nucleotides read TGTGCCAGCAGCTTGGCCGGAGGTGCCTTGGGTGGCTACACCTTC. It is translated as CASSLAGGALGGYTF.

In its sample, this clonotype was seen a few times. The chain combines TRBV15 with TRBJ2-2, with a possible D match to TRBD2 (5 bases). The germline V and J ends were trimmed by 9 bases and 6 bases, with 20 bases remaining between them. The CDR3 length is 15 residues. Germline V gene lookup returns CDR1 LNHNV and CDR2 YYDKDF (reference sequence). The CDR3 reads CATYMAGEFPGELFF. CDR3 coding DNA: TGTGCCACGTACATGGCCGGGGAGTTCCCCGGGGAGCTGTTTTTT.

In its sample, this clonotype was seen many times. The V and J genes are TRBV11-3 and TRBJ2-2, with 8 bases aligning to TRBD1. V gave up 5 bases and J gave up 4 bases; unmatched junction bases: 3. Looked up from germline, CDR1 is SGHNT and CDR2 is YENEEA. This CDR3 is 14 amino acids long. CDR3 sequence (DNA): TGTGCCAGCAGCCTGCAGGGGGCCACCGGGGAGCTGTTTTTT. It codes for CASSLQGATGELFF.

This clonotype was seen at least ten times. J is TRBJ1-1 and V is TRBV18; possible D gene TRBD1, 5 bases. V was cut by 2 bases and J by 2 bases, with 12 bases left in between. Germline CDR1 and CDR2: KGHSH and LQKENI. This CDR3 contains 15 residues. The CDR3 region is CASSPGQGGNTEAFF. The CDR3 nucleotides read TGTGCCAGCTCACCAGGGCAGGGCGGAAACACTGAAGCTTTCTTT. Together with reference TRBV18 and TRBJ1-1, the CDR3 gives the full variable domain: NAGVMQNPRHLVRRRGQEARLRCSPMKGHSHVYWYRQLPEEGLKFMVYLQKENIIDESGMPKERFSAEFPKEGPSILRIQQVVRGDSAAYFCASSPGQGGNTEAFFGQGTRLTVV.

The CDR3 is CASPQGAENEQYF. The CDR3 DNA is TGTGCCAGCCCCCAGGGGGCGGAGAACGAGCAGTACTTC. This chain uses TRBV2 with TRBJ2-7; 8 nucleotides match TRBD1. Germline lookup yields CDR1 SNHLY and CDR2 FYNNEI. CDR3 size: 13 residues. Trimming at V came to 8 bases and at J to 5 bases, leaving 8 bases not matched to a gene.

The CDR3 loop is CASSQGITGVYNEQFF. The CDR3 DNA reads TGCGCCAGCAGCCAAGGTATAACGGGGGTGTACAATGAGCAGTTCTTC. The chain combines TRBV4-1 with TRBJ2-1; D is perhaps TRBD2 (6 bases). In germline, CDR1 is MGHRA, CDR2 YSYEKL. V was clipped by 1 base and J by 4 bases, with 14 bases between them. The CDR3 spans 16 residues.

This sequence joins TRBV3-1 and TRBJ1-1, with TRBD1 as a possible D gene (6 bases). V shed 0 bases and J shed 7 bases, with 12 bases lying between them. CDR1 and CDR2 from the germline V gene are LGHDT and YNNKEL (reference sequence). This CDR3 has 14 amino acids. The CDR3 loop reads CASSQDVVRGEAFF. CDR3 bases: TGTGCCAGCAGCCAAGATGTCGTCAGGGGTGAAGCTTTCTTT.

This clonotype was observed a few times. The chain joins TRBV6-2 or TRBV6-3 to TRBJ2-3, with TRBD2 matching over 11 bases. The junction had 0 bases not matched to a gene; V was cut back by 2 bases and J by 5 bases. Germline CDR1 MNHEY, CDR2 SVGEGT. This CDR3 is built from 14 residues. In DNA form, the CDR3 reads TGTGCCAGCAGTTACGGGACTAGCGGAGATACGCAGTATTTT. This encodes CASSYGTSGDTQYF.

The CDR3 loop reads CASSYSHLAANRPYEQYF. The CDR3 bases are TGTGCCAGCAGTTACTCCCATCTCGCGGCAAATAGACCTTACGAGCAGTACTTC. This chain links TRBV6-5 with TRBJ2-7; D call uncertain. V lost 0 bases to trimming and J lost 4 bases, with 22 bases between them. The CDR3 runs 18 residues. Germline V gene lookup returns CDR1 MNHEY and CDR2 SVGAGI.

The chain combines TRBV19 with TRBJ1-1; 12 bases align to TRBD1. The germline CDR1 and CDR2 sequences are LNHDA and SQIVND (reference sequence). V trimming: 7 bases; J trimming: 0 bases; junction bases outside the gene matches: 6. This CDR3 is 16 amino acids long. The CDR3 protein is CASNPGTGGMNTEAFF. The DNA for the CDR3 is TGTGCCAGTAATCCCGGGACAGGGGGCATGAACACTGAAGCTTTCTTT.

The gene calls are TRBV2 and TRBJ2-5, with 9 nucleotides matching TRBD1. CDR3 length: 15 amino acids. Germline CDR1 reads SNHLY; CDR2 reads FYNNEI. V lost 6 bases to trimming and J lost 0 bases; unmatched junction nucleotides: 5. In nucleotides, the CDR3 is TGTGCCAGCAGCGACGGACAGGGGTACCAAGAGACCCAGTACTTC. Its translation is CASSDGQGYQETQYF. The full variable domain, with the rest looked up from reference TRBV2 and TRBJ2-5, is EPEVTQTPSHQVTQMGQEVILRCVPISNHLYFYWYRQILGQKVEFLVSFYNNEISEKSEIFDDQFSVERPDGSNFTLKIRSTKLEDSAMYFCASSDGQGYQETQYFGPGTRLLVL.

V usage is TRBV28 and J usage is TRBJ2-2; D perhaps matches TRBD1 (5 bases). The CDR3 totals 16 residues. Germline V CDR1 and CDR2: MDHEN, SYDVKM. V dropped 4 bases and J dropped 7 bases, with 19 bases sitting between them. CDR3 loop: CASSSPAKGAGGELFF. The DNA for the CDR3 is TGTGCCAGCAGTTCGCCCGCGAAAGGGGCCGGCGGGGAGCTGTTTTTT. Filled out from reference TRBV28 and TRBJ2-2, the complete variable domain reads DVKVTQSSRYLVKRTGEKVFLECVQDMDHENMFWYRQDPGLGLRLIYFSYDVKMKEKGDIPEGYSVSREKKERFSLILESASTNQTSMYLCASSSPAKGAGGELFFGEGSRLTVL.

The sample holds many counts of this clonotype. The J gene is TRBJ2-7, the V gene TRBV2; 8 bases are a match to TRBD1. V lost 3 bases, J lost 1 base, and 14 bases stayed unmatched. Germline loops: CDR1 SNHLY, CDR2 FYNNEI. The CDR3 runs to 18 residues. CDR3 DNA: TGTGCCAGCAGTGAGCCCCCCGTGGACAGGGTAGTTTCCTACGAGCAGTACTTC. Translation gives CASSEPPVDRVVSYEQYF.

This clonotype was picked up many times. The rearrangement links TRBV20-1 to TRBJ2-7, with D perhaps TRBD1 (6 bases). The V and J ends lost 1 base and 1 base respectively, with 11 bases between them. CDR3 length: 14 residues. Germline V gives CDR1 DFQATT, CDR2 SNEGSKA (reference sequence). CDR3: CSARGWDTSYEQYF. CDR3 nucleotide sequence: TGCAGTGCTAGAGGATGGGACACTTCCTACGAGCAGTACTTC.